A selection of T cell receptor beta chains follows, all from one sample in a study of T cells in Graves' hyperthyroidism and ophthalmopathy. MiXCR was run by TCRdb on the multiplex PCR reads, yielding one entry per CDR3 protein. This table has around 580,000 distinct CDR3 sequences, 46% appearing once. The sample taken for sequencing was peripheral blood or thyroid tissue (not recorded which). The receptor set was obtained from a woman aged 18 to 35 with Graves' hyperthyroidism. Both conserved end residues are part of each CDR3. A D gene is named only where the DNA matches it firmly. Only part of the rows carry a size: once, few, many, or a class if the clone is expanded.

V: TRBV7-9; D: TRBD1; J: TRBJ1-2; length: 16; size: many; CDR3: CASSPLGDRVSYGYTF; DNA: TGTGCCAGCAGCCCCCTGGGGGACAGAGTTTCCTATGGCTACACCTTC
V: TRBV2; D: TRBD2; J: TRBJ2-7; length: 13; size: .; CDR3: CASVLAGVNEQYF; DNA: TGTGCCAGCGTGCTAGCGGGAGTCAACGAGCAGTACTTC
V: TRBV25-1; D: TRBD1; J: TRBJ1-5; length: 13; size: .; CDR3: CASTGQGCQPQHF; DNA: TGTGCCAGCACTGGACAGGGTTGCCAGCCCCAGCATTTT
V: TRBV4-1; D: .; J: TRBJ2-2; length: 15; size: many; CDR3: CASSQVPYRARELFF; DNA: TGCGCCAGCAGCCAAGTCCCTTACAGGGCCCGGGAGCTGTTTTTT
V: TRBV7-2; D: TRBD2; J: TRBJ2-5; length: 15; size: .; CDR3: CASSLGVGGGETQYF; DNA: TGTGCCAGCAGCTTAGGCGTCGGGGGAGGGGAGACCCAGTACTTC
V: TRBV7-9; D: TRBD1; J: TRBJ1-6; length: 16; size: .; CDR3: CASSANRQGGDSPLHF; DNA: TGTGCCAGCAGCGCGAACCGACAGGGGGGCGATTCACCCCTCCACTTT
V: TRBV28; D: .; J: TRBJ1-3; length: 15; size: many; CDR3: CASSHYTGPGNTIYF; DNA: TGTGCCAGCAGCCACTATACAGGGCCCGGAAACACCATATATTTT
V: TRBV10-3; D: .; J: TRBJ2-3; length: 15; size: .; CDR3: CAISEWGIRENEQYF; DNA: TGTGCCATCAGTGAATGGGGGATTAGAGAGAATGAGCAGTATTTT
V: TRBV20-1; D: TRBD1; J: TRBJ2-7; length: 14; size: .; CDR3: CSAVPGQGAEEQYF; DNA: TGCAGTGCTGTACCGGGACAGGGGGCGGAAGAGCAGTACTTC
V: TRBV29-1; D: .; J: TRBJ1-2; length: 13; size: .; CDR3: CSVGVGTIYGYTF; DNA: TGCAGCGTTGGAGTCGGGACTATCTATGGCTACACCTTC
V: TRBV24-1; D: TRBD1; J: TRBJ1-5; length: 16; size: many; CDR3: CATSDSGTGEFQPQHF; DNA: TGTGCCACCAGTGATTCGGGGACAGGGGAATTTCAGCCCCAGCATTTT
V: TRBV6-1; D: .; J: TRBJ1-2; length: 15; size: many; CDR3: CASSEAALSLYGYTF; DNA: TGTGCCAGCAGTGAAGCAGCGTTAAGTCTCTATGGCTACACCTTC
V: TRBV6-2/TRBV6-3; D: .; J: TRBJ2-6; length: 14; size: .; CDR3: CASSLRDGDNVLTF; DNA: TGTGCCAGCAGCCTCCGGGACGGGGACAACGTCCTGACTTTC
V: TRBV11-2; D: .; J: TRBJ2-5; length: 14; size: many; CDR3: CASSLVGQLETQYF; DNA: TGTGCCAGCAGCTTAGTAGGTCAGTTGGAGACCCAGTACTTC
V: TRBV12-3/TRBV12-4; D: .; J: TRBJ2-7; length: 14; size: many; CDR3: CASTRSQGNYEQYF; DNA: TGTGCCAGCACCCGGAGTCAGGGTAACTACGAGCAGTACTTC
V: TRBV20-1; D: .; J: TRBJ2-7; length: 15; size: .; CDR3: CSARGLRENSYEQYF; DNA: TGCAGTGCCAGGGGCCTGCGGGAGAACTCCTACGAGCAGTACTTC
V: TRBV7-9; D: TRBD1; J: TRBJ1-1; length: 15; size: many; CDR3: CASSTYRGMNTEAFF; DNA: TGTGCCAGCAGCACTTACAGGGGCATGAACACTGAAGCTTTCTTT
V: TRBV10-3; D: TRBD2; J: TRBJ2-5; length: 16; size: .; CDR3: CAISATSGTSQETQYF; DNA: TGTGCCATCAGTGCAACTAGCGGGACGTCCCAAGAGACCCAGTACTTC
V: TRBV7-9; D: .; J: TRBJ1-2; length: 15; size: .; CDR3: CASSPPGVIWAGYTF; DNA: TGTGCCAGCAGCCCGCCGGGCGTCATATGGGCTGGCTACACCTTC
V: TRBV20-1; D: .; J: TRBJ1-1; length: 13; size: many; CDR3: CSANTGLSTEAFF; DNA: TGCAGTGCTAACACAGGGTTGAGCACTGAAGCTTTCTTT
V: TRBV4-2; D: TRBD2; J: TRBJ2-1; length: 14; size: once; CDR3: CASSQDWTSNEQFF; DNA: TGTGCCAGCAGCCAAGATTGGACTAGCAATGAGCAGTTCTTC
V: TRBV2; D: TRBD1; J: TRBJ1-2; length: 17; size: .; CDR3: CASSERTGGTAEYGYTF; DNA: TGTGCCAGCAGTGAGCGGACGGGGGGGACAGCGGAGTATGGCTACACCTTC
V: TRBV4-1; D: TRBD1; J: TRBJ1-2; length: 13; size: many; CDR3: CASSQRQGYGYTF; DNA: TGCGCCAGCAGCCAGAGACAGGGCTATGGCTACACCTTC
V: TRBV29-1; D: TRBD1; J: TRBJ1-2; length: 12; size: many; CDR3: CSVGDRGYGYTF; DNA: TGCAGCGTGGGGGACAGGGGTTATGGCTACACCTTC
V: TRBV27; D: .; J: TRBJ1-3; length: 15; size: few; CDR3: CASSLRGRAGNTIYF; DNA: TGTGCCAGCAGTTTAAGGGGCAGGGCCGGAAACACCATATATTTT
V: TRBV6-1; D: .; J: TRBJ1-2; length: 15; size: many; CDR3: CASSGSWPPHYGYTF; DNA: TGTGCCAGCAGTGGGTCGTGGCCGCCTCATTATGGCTACACCTTC
V: TRBV6-1; D: .; J: TRBJ2-2; length: 12; size: .; CDR3: CASSESNGALFF; DNA: TGTGCCAGCAGTGAGAGCAACGGGGCGCTGTTTTTT